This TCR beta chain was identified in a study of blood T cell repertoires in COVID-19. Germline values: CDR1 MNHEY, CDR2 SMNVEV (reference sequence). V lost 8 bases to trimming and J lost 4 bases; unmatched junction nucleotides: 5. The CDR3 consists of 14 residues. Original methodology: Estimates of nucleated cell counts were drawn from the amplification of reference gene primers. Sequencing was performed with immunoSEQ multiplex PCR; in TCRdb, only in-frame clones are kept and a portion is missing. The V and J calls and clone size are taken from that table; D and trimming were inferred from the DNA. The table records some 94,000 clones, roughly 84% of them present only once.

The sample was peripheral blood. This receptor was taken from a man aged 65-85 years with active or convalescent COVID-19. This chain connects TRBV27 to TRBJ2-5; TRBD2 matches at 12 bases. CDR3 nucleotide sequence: TGTGCCAGCGGGTCACTAGCGGGGGGAGAGACCCAGTACTTC. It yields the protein CASGSLAGGETQYF.